This T cell receptor (beta chain) comes out of a study of T cell repertoires in aging, cancer and after chemotherapy. Study-wide background: The whole study produced a dataset of several million TCR reads.

The CDR3 loop spans 15 amino acids. Germline CDR1 reads SGHDT; CDR2 reads YYEEEE. The V end was cut by 0 bases, the J end by 7 bases, with 14 bases between. Overall study findings and caveats: The repertoire data cannot show anything about immunological memory following chemotherapy. Rebound thymic output was suggested by rising median generation probability during chemotherapy in each cancer cohort.

For this clonotype: The target antigen is unknown.

TRB rearrangements spanning V, D and J were amplified using mixed TRB-A/B primers. MiXCR was run by TCRdb on the multiplex PCR reads, yielding one entry per CDR3 protein. The profile shows roughly 2,900 distinct CDR3 sequences, 25% to 35% of them singletons. Amplification of TCR beta used genomic DNA extracted from peripheral blood. The specimen was blood. The rearrangement links TRBV5-6 to TRBJ2-4; no clear D gene. This clonotype was sampled from a human donor with a solid tumor. CDR3 region: CASSLGLGDDNIQYF. CDR3 coding DNA: TGTGCCAGCAGCTTGGGGTTAGGTGACGATAACATTCAGTACTTC.